The 27 T cell receptor beta chains listed next were all sequenced from one sample in a study of vaccination and CD4 T cells after COVID-19. Researchers used the Oncomine TCR Beta short-read assay to sequence DNA from cultured CD4+ T cells. One entry per CDR3 protein, called by TCRdb with MiXCR from the PCR reads. The data show around 19,000 distinct CDR3 sequences, with approximately 33% seen just once and about 2.8% held by the top ten. The time point: late sampling 161 to 241 days after vaccination in three convalescent patients. Treatment: roughly nine-day PBMC culture with coronavirus spike peptide pools or control peptides (ViraFEST assay). For these TCRs, the target antigens are not known. The sample was CD4+ T cells from blood, cultured in vitro, taken about 7 months after SARS-CoV-2 vaccination. These receptors all stem from a human donor who had recovered from COVID-19.

In its sample, this clonotype ranks as medium-sized. The chain links TRBV20-1 to TRBJ2-3; no clear D gene. The CDR3 sequence is 13 residues long. Trimming removed 6 bases from V and 6 bases from J, with 16 bases in between. Germline-derived CDR1 and CDR2 are DFQATT and SNEGSKA (reference sequence). In nucleotides, the CDR3 is TGCAGTGCGGAGAATGGAATGGCGGATACGCAGTATTTT. Protein sequence: CSAENGMADTQYF.

CDR3 loop: CSALGGTSFHEQYF. Written as DNA, the CDR3 is TGCAGTGCTTTAGGAGGGACTAGTTTTCACGAGCAGTACTTC. This rearrangement joins TRBV20-1 to TRBJ2-7; 8 nucleotides line up with TRBD2. This CDR3 has 14 residues. V was clipped by 5 bases and J by 5 bases; unmatched bases: 11. Germline CDR1 is DFQATT and CDR2 is SNEGSKA (reference sequence).

The gene calls are TRBV6-1 and TRBJ2-1, with 7 bases identical to TRBD1. V lost 5 bases and J lost 11; bases outside the gene matches: 6. The CDR3 consists of 12 residues. Per germline, CDR1 MNHNS and CDR2 SASEGT. CDR3 region: CASSNDRAQQFF. DNA for the CDR3: TGTGCCAGCAGTAACGACAGGGCACAGCAGTTCTTC.

This clonotype was observed a few times. The V and J genes are TRBV20-1 and TRBJ2-6, with a weak D call TRBD2 (6 bases). This CDR3 region has 13 residues. The ends were cut back, 3 bases at V and 4 bases at J, with 7 bases in the middle. CDR1 is DFQATT and CDR2 is SNEGSKA in the germline V gene (reference sequence). CDR3 DNA: TGCAGTGCTAGGGCGGGGGGGGCCAACGTCCTGACTTTC. It is translated as CSARAGGANVLTF.

The chain joins TRBV6-1 to TRBJ1-6, with D unclear. V lost 2 bases to trimming and J lost 9 bases, with 14 bases between them. The CDR3 spans 15 residues. Germline V gene lookup returns CDR1 MNHNS and CDR2 SASEGT. The CDR3 region has the DNA TGTGCCAGCAGTGAATCCCGGCCCACTCTTTCACCCCTCCACTTT. It is translated as CASSESRPTLSPLHF.

The table lists this clonotype with a few counts. This chain uses TRBV6-1 with TRBJ2-7; D is tentatively TRBD1 or TRBD2 (6 bases each). Germline loops: CDR1 MNHNS, CDR2 SASEGT. V gave up 3 bases and J gave up 6 bases, with 18 bases separating them. This CDR3 region has 15 residues. CDR3 coding DNA: TGTGCCAGCAGTGATAGGGTCGAGGGGGGCTCCGAGCAGTACTTC. Protein: CASSDRVEGGSEQYF.

This clonotype was detected a few times. The chain uses TRBV4-3 and TRBJ2-1, with D tentatively TRBD2 (5 bases). V lost 1 base and J 1 base, leaving 8 bases between the germline ends. This CDR3 is 15 amino acids long. Looked up from germline, CDR1 is LGHNA and CDR2 is YSLEER. The CDR3 loop is CASSQGGNSYNEQFF. The CDR3 DNA is TGCGCCAGCAGCCAAGGAGGGAATTCCTACAATGAGCAGTTCTTC.

The V call is TRBV18, the J call TRBJ1-2, with D perhaps matching TRBD1 (5 bases). Trimming shortened V by 6 bases and J by 3 bases, and 26 bases separated the two germline ends. The CDR3 sequence is 18 residues long. The germline V gene has CDR1 KGHSH and CDR2 LQKENI. The CDR3 region is CASSLEQGVSGGYYGYTF. CDR3 coding DNA: TGTGCCAGCTCGCTGGAGCAGGGAGTCTCTGGGGGATACTATGGCTACACCTTC.

The genes are TRBV20-1 and TRBJ2-7; 10 nucleotides match TRBD1. V trimming: 1 base; J trimming: 4 bases; junction bases outside the gene matches: 7. The germline V gene has CDR1 DFQATT and CDR2 SNEGSKA (reference sequence). The CDR3 has 15 amino acids. The CDR3: CSARVLTGGGYEQYF. The CDR3 bases are TGCAGTGCTAGAGTCCTGACAGGGGGCGGATACGAGCAGTACTTC.

In its sample, this clonotype was seen a few times. The CDR3 is CAISANVNTGELFF. The CDR3 DNA follows: TGTGCCATCAGTGCTAACGTAAACACCGGGGAGCTGTTTTTT. The rearrangement uses TRBV10-3 and TRBJ2-2; D unresolved. This CDR3 region has 14 residues. From germline, CDR1 is ENHRY and CDR2 SYGVKD. V was trimmed by 4 bases and J by 2 bases, leaving 8 bases between them.

V gene TRBV28 combines with J gene TRBJ2-7; 7 bases fit TRBD1. The CDR3 length is 12 residues. Germline loops: CDR1 MDHEN, CDR2 SYDVKM. The V and J ends lost 6 bases and 5 bases, in that order; junction bases with no gene match: 4. In DNA form, the CDR3 reads TGTGCCAGCAGGACAGGGCCCAACGAGCAGTACTTC. As protein: CASRTGPNEQYF.

Only a few counts were recorded for this clonotype. This chain links TRBV20-1 with TRBJ1-1, with a tentative D call TRBD1 (5 bases). The CDR3 runs to 13 residues. Germline V gives CDR1 DFQATT, CDR2 SNEGSKA (reference sequence). CDR3 sequence (DNA): TGCAGGGCAGTAAGGGGCATGAACACTGAAGCTTTCTTT. It yields the protein CRAVRGMNTEAFF.

The chain links TRBV7-9 to TRBJ2-5; TRBD2 aligns across 13 bases. Germline trimming cut 5 bases from V and 5 bases from J; bases unmatched to any gene: 8. In germline, CDR1 is SEHNR, CDR2 FQNEAQ (reference sequence). The CDR3 contains 16 residues. CDR3 amino acids: CASSTQRLAGGETQYF. The CDR3 nucleotides read TGTGCCAGCAGCACCCAGAGACTAGCGGGAGGTGAGACCCAGTACTTC.

The genes are TRBV20-1 and TRBJ2-7, with D possibly TRBD2 on 6 matching bases. The ends were cut back, 3 bases at V and 1 base at J, with 7 bases in the middle. CDR3 length: 12 amino acids. The germline V gene encodes CDR1 DFQATT and CDR2 SNEGSKA (reference sequence). The CDR3 nucleotides are TGCAGTGCTAGGCGGGATTCCTACGAGCAGTACTTC. As protein: CSARRDSYEQYF.

The chain uses TRBV5-4 and TRBJ1-6; D is perhaps TRBD1 (5 bases). The CDR3 runs 14 residues. Germline values: CDR1 SGHNT, CDR2 YYREEE (reference sequence). Trimming took off 3 bases at V and 8 bases at J, with 12 bases between the two ends. In DNA, the CDR3 is TGTGCCAGCAGCTCTGGGGGTGGGGATTCACCCCTCCACTTT. Its protein is CASSSGGGDSPLHF.

This rearrangement joins TRBV7-9 to TRBJ2-5; maybe TRBD2 (6 bases). Germline V gene data show CDR1 as SEHNR and CDR2 as FQNEAQ (reference sequence). The CDR3 is 19 amino acids. The germline V and J ends were trimmed by 5 bases and 1 base, with 26 bases remaining between them. This chain's CDR3 is CASSPRGLVRVVGQETQYF. CDR3 in DNA: TGTGCCAGCAGCCCCCGGGGGTTGGTTCGGGTTGTGGGCCAAGAGACCCAGTACTTC.

Concerning this clonotype: This may come from a read error, since a much larger clone is one base off. This rearrangement joins TRBV7-2 to TRBJ1-6; D not resolved. Germline CDR1 reads SGHTA; CDR2 reads FQGNSA. V was clipped by 6 bases and J by 10 bases, with 25 bases between them. CDR3 size: 17 residues. The CDR3 DNA follows: TGTGCCAGCAGTTCGTCCTATTTAAGGGTCCCTCAGTCACCCCTCCACTTT. It translates to CASSSSYLRVPQSPLHF.

By frequency in the sample, this clonotype is medium-sized. V gene TRBV15 combines with J gene TRBJ1-5; D is perhaps TRBD1 (5 bases). V lost 6 bases and J 7 bases, leaving 16 bases between the germline ends. Germline CDR1 reads LNHNV; CDR2 reads YYDKDF (reference sequence). The CDR3 has 14 residues. Here the CDR3 reads CATSQGRVMQPQHF. The CDR3 nucleotides read TGTGCCACCAGTCAGGGCAGGGTGATGCAGCCCCAGCATTTT.

J is TRBJ2-2 and V is TRBV4-2; D unclear. Deletions cut 1 base from V and 0 bases from J, with 15 bases between. Germline loops: CDR1 LGHNA, CDR2 YNFKEQ. The CDR3 extends over 18 amino acids. The CDR3 bases are TGTGCCAGCAGCCAAGTTCAGACCGCTAATACGAACACCGGGGAGCTGTTTTTT. Its translation is CASSQVQTANTNTGELFF.

The chain has TRBV2 and TRBJ1-5, with TRBD1 matching over 10 bases. V lost 9 bases to trimming and J lost 2 bases; unmatched junction nucleotides: 4. Per the germline V gene, CDR1 is SNHLY and CDR2 is FYNNEI. CDR3 size: 14 residues. The CDR3 region is CASSGTGGNQPQHF. The DNA of the CDR3 is TGTGCCAGTTCGGGGACAGGGGGCAATCAGCCCCAGCATTTT.

This clonotype was seen more than once but under ten times. J is TRBJ1-5 and V is TRBV6-4, with D unclear. The V end was cut by 2 bases, the J end by 6 bases, with 8 bases between. Germline assignment: CDR1 MRHNA and CDR2 SNTAGT. The CDR3 spans 13 residues. DNA of the CDR3: TGTGCCAGCAGTGACGGGCCTCGTCAGCCCCAGCATTTT. It is translated as CASSDGPRQPQHF.

By share, this clonotype counts as medium-sized (0.01 to 0.1%). The CDR3 nucleotides read TGTGCCAGCAGTTCGGGAGAGAGCTCTGGGGCCAACGTCCTGACTTTC. It specifies CASSSGESSGANVLTF. V gene TRBV28 combines with J gene TRBJ2-6; D possibly corresponds to TRBD2 (6 bases). V was clipped by 4 bases and J by 0 bases, with 10 bases between them. This CDR3 has 16 amino acids. Germline V gene data show CDR1 as MDHEN and CDR2 as SYDVKM. Full variable domain (missing parts from reference TRBV28 and TRBJ2-6): DVKVTQSSRYLVKRTGEKVFLECVQDMDHENMFWYRQDPGLGLRLIYFSYDVKMKEKGDIPEGYSVSREKKERFSLILESASTNQTSMYLCASSSGESSGANVLTFGAGSRLTVL.

This clonotype was detected only a few times. The chain joins TRBV7-2 to TRBJ2-3; 10 bases line up with TRBD2. CDR1 and CDR2 (germline): SGHTA, FQGNSA. The CDR3 contains 16 residues. Trimming removed 3 bases from V and 1 base from J; junction bases left unmatched: 4. CDR3 region: CASSFTSGARTDTQYF. The CDR3 DNA follows: TGTGCCAGCAGCTTTACTAGCGGGGCCCGCACAGATACGCAGTATTTT.

This clonotype was recorded a few times. The gene calls are TRBV28 and TRBJ1-5; 7 nucleotides align to TRBD1. This CDR3 has 15 residues. The germline CDR1 and CDR2 sequences are MDHEN and SYDVKM. V dropped 6 bases and J dropped 0; count of bases not matched to a gene: 5. The CDR3 loop is CASRPGTDSNQPQHF. The CDR3 DNA reads TGTGCCAGCAGACCCGGGACAGATAGCAATCAGCCCCAGCATTTT.

The rearrangement joins TRBV29-1 to TRBJ1-2, with a possible D match to TRBD1 (5 bases). From germline, CDR1 is SQVTM and CDR2 ANQGSEA. Trimming removed 8 bases at V and 3 bases at J, with 13 bases between. The CDR3 sequence is 12 residues long. CDR3 bases: TGCAGCTCTTCGGCGGGGGACTATGGCTACACCTTC. It codes for CSSSAGDYGYTF.

For the CDR3, the DNA is TGTGCCAGCAGCGTAGATGGATACAATGAGCAGTTCTTC. It codes for CASSVDGYNEQFF. The rearrangement links TRBV9 to TRBJ2-1; no reliable D call. Germline CDR1 is SGDLS and CDR2 is YYNGEE. There are 13 residues in the CDR3. With 0 bases removed from V and 4 bases from J, the gap between germline ends came to 5 bases. The full variable domain, rest sourced from reference TRBV9 and TRBJ2-1, is DSGVTQTPKHLITATGQRVTLRCSPRSGDLSVYWYQQSLDQGLQFLIQYYNGEERAKGNILERFSAQQFPDLHSELNLSSLELGDSALYFCASSVDGYNEQFFGPGTRLTVL.

This clonotype was observed a handful of times. V and J are TRBV20-1 and TRBJ2-5; TRBD1 is a possible D gene (5 bases). Trimming removed 3 bases at V and 5 bases at J, with 22 bases between. The CDR3 runs 16 residues. Germline V gene lookup returns CDR1 DFQATT and CDR2 SNEGSKA (reference sequence). The CDR3 bases are TGCAGTGCTAGTCCGGCTGGCGCAGGGATCGGGGAGACCCAGTACTTC. The encoded protein is CSASPAGAGIGETQYF.